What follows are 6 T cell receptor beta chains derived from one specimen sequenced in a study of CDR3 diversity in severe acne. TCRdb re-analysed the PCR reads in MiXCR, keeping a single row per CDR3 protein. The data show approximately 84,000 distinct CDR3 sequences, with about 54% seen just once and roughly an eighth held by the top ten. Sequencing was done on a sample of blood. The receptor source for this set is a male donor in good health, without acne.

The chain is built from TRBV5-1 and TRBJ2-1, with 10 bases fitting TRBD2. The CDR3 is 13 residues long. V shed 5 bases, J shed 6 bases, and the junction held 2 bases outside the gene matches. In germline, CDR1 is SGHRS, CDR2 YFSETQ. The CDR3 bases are TGCGCCAGCAGACTAGCGGGGTCCAATGAGCAGTTCTTC. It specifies CASRLAGSNEQFF.

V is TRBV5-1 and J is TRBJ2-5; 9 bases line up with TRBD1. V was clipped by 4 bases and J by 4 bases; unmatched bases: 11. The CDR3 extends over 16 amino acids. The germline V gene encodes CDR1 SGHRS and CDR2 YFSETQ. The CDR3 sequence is CASSEGQGGSRETQYF. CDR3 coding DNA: TGCGCCAGCAGCGAGGGACAGGGAGGCAGTCGAGAGACCCAGTACTTC.

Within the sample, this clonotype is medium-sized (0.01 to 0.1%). Here the CDR3 reads CATSDRSMDTEAFF. The CDR3 DNA sequence: TGTGCCACCAGTGATCGGAGCATGGACACTGAAGCTTTCTTT. This chain uses TRBV24-1 with TRBJ1-1; D is unresolved. V lost 3 bases, J lost 3 bases, and 10 bases lay in between. CDR3 length equals 14 residues. Germline values: CDR1 KGHDR, CDR2 SFDVKD.

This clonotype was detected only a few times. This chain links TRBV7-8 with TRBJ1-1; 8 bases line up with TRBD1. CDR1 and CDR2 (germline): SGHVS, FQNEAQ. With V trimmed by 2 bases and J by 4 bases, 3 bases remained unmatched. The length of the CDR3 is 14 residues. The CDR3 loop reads CASSLLGQGTEAFF. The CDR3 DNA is TGTGCCAGCAGCTTACTTGGACAGGGCACTGAAGCTTTCTTT.

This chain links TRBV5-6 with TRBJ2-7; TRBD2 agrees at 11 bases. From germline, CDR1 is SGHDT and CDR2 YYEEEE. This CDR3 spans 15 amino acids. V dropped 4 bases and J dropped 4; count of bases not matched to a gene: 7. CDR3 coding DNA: TGTGCCAGCAGCCTCGGGCTAGCGGGAGGTTACGAGCAGTACTTC. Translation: CASSLGLAGGYEQYF.

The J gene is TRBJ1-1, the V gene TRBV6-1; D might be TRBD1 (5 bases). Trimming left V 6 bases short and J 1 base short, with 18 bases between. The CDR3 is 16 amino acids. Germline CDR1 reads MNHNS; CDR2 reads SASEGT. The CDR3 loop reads CASSENGNGGNTEAFF. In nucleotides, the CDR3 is TGTGCCAGCAGCGAAAATGGGAATGGGGGGAACACTGAAGCTTTCTTT.